This entry is about one T cell receptor beta chain. Which antigen it targets is not known. The junction departs from the called germline gene at one end, perhaps through a read error. This entry belongs to a study of cytomegalovirus exposure and HLA in healthy donors listed by TCRdb under 2017. With regard to the full study: An earlier analysis of 587 of the donors reported around 280 Gb of sequence data and 117 million unique TCR beta sequences obtained from roughly 170 million T cells. The study used immunosequencing to profile the T cell repertoires of approximately 650 subjects and linked those repertoires to cytomegalovirus serostatus. To study patterns of TCR occurrence, a later analysis re-analyzed previously published TCR beta repertoires from several hundred donors and added high-resolution HLA genotyping. The later analysis used no new phenotypic data to find candidate immune exposures, relying instead on TCR beta sequences and their occurrence across donors. Every discovery cohort repertoire had been produced on one sequencing platform. Of the approximately 400 genotyped donors, roughly 76% were placed in the genetic ancestry cluster associated with self-reported Caucasian donors. In addition to the first cohort of 666 subjects, a separate validation cohort of approximately 120 different subjects was used. The aim of the study was to test whether cataloging public T cell receptors could identify signatures of past pathogen exposure. Class I and class II HLA loci were covered by the typing at four-digit resolution. About 330 gigabases of sequencing data and around 85 million unique TCR sequences made up an early release that covered several hundred HLA-typed donors. In a later genetic analysis, genome-wide SNP genotypes for about three fifths of the roughly 670 donors were used, and that subset was treated as a discovery cohort. Across 398 genotyped donors of the cohort, an average of about 250,000 unique TCR beta nucleotide sequences per donor were sequenced, and roughly a sixth of those sequences were non-productive. The number of donors typed differed by locus, with 629-630 for A, B, C, DRB1 and DQB1, approximately 500 for DQA1, under 610 for DPA1, and about 450 for DPB1. Donor age, sex, ethnicity and CMV serostatus were compiled together with the repertoire data. An earlier analysis of several hundred of the donors used high-throughput TCR beta sequencing to judge whether each TCR beta V gene segment behaved as functional or pseudogenic. Several DR-DQ haplotypes were treated as single units for association and clustering because of strong linkage in the cohort. The study combined high-throughput TCR immunosequencing, statistical association of individual TCRs with disease status, and machine learning to predict cytomegalovirus infection status.

The cohort comprised some 680 healthy bone marrow donors. Cohort members were all nominally healthy when sampled, although unrecorded immune exposures were likely present. The donor was CMV seropositive and was included in the group of 250 to 350 seropositive cohort members. Every donor gave a peripheral blood sample, and the peripheral blood mononuclear cells from that sample were used for TCR beta sequencing. The Qiagen DNeasy Blood Extraction Kit was used to extract genomic DNA from the blood cell samples. Libraries were prepared through the immunoSEQ multiplex PCR assay. For the multiplex PCR, a mixture combining 60 forward primers for TCR Vbeta segments and 13 reverse primers for TCR Jbeta segments was used. The CDR3 region of rearranged TCR beta genes was amplified from genomic DNA with a multiplex PCR assay. The Illumina HiSeq System was used to sequence the amplified TCR beta libraries as 87-base-pair reads. In the paper's pipeline: In a later analysis, tens of millions of unique TCR beta chains were counted across the 500 to 850 repertoires, and around 11 million of these chains were shared by at least two donors. A nearest-neighbor algorithm error-corrected the raw reads and collapsed the reads into unique sequences, merging closely related sequences to remove PCR and sequencing errors. To assign V, D and J gene segments, CDR3 sequences were aligned to IMGT reference sequences. For a sequence to be retained, at least a six-nucleotide match to both a V gene segment and a J gene segment was required. A rearrangement was called productive if the CDR3 had no stop codons and remained in frame with V and J, and every other rearrangement was called non-productive. Following IMGT convention, CDR3 was defined as the stretch from the second conserved V-encoded cysteine up to the conserved J-encoded phenylalanine. Sequences without an unambiguous match to a single V gene segment were excluded from the earlier analysis of about 630 of the donors. In an earlier analysis of 587 of the donors, V segments were called functional above 56.7% productive rearrangements and were called segregating when the between-donor standard deviation exceeded 5%. A statistical classification framework was built for diagnosing cytomegalovirus status from the catalog of TCR beta chain sequences. In a later analysis, V and J genes were assigned by comparing TCR nucleotide sequences against IMGT/GENE-DB human TR gene sequences. A later analysis assigned CDR3 sequences and most-parsimonious VDJ recombination scenarios with the TCRdist pipeline. In a later analysis, each TCR beta chain was defined by its CDR3 amino acid sequence together with its V-gene family, and reads without a unique V-gene family were excluded. As a way to deal with suspected cross-contamination and a sequencing artifact, a later analysis dropped approximately 570 nucleotide sequences that were highly shared and had low generation probability. In a later analysis, a clonal expansion index for each public chain was calculated from normalized within-repertoire ranks of inferred template counts. Generation probabilities in a later analysis came from a VDJ recombination model fitted to out-of-frame rearrangements, and those results were checked against IGoR. Hypergeometric tests were used in a later analysis to score TCR-TCR, TCR-HLA and TCR-CMV co-occurrence, with a repertoire-size bias correction applied to the TCR pairs. False discovery rates were estimated in a later analysis by permuting HLA or CMV assignments 20 times. In a later analysis, co-occurring TCRs were grouped using DBSCAN, with TCRdist sequence similarity added in when clustering inside HLA-allele-positive subsets. Repertoires with fewer than 30,000 or more than 120,000 public chains, plus five repertoires with anomalous nucleotide sharing, were excluded from co-occurrence clustering. As stored in TCRdb, this immuneACCESS dataset retains in-frame rearrangements with V and J assigned. A fraction of the clones does not appear; measured against another copy, unresolved V genes explain less than half of the discrepancy, and the remainder lacks a known reason. From that table come the V and J calls and clone size; the DNA was used to work out D and trimming. The sample has approximately 61,000 clones on record, about 84% of them singletons. Of the sample, 7.8% is held by the ten largest clones.

The study at large found these results: Assigning TCR associations to individual alleles was difficult when HLA alleles, especially DR and DQ, strongly co-occurred. A further reported finding was that TCR beta sequences accurately predicted the HLA-A and HLA-B alleles for most subjects in the first cohort. Specific HLA alleles were associated with 18,000 or so TCR beta sequences at a false discovery rate of 0.05 in a later analysis. The authors suggested that the approach could potentially be extended to other disease states and immunological phenotypes. Only TCR beta chains were sequenced in this cohort, and the absence of alpha or paired-chain data limited detectable features. A later analysis found that TCR association rates varied across HLA loci, with DRB1 alleles showing the most associated TCRs and HLA-C alleles the fewest. According to a later genetic analysis, donors in an Asian-associated ancestry cluster had fewer N-insertions in productive TCRs than the roughly 700-donor mean. A cluster of highly shared sequence variants was judged likely to be a technical artifact of the sequencing pipeline. According to a later analysis, parvovirus B19, influenza, CMV and Epstein-Barr virus appeared linked to several top co-occurrence clusters. A later analysis found that HLA-associated TCR beta chains were more clonally expanded and had lower generation probabilities than equally common non-associated chains. Presence/absence analyses assumed roughly uniform sequencing depth across donors, an assumption that may not hold. Because HLA typing was unavailable for some donors at each locus, only the typed subset was used in association tests. An association between a missense DCLRE1C variant and V-gene and J-gene trimming of TCR beta chains was found in a later genetic analysis and replicated in an independent cohort. The study gave a list of some 150 TCR beta chains associated with cytomegalovirus. Because counts were too low, about 15 rarely observed V segments, including chromosome 9 orphons, were left out of the earlier analysis of some 640 of the donors. The classifier was reported to diagnose cytomegalovirus status with high specificity and sensitivity in both the original cohort and the validation cohort. In vitro tests confirmed that a few of the cytomegalovirus-associated TCR beta chains recognize cytomegalovirus antigens. Correlated functional status among segregating V segments might reflect linkage disequilibrium, but an unknown experimental factor could not be ruled out. Immune exposure information for the cohort was limited to CMV serostatus. Broadly in line with IMGT annotations, most TCR beta V segments showed up in productive rearrangements about 87% or about 30% of the time in an earlier analysis of 450 to 600 of the donors. A later analysis found that most CMV-associated TCR beta chains appeared HLA-restricted, with HLA associations seemingly driven largely by CMV exposure. Most TCR sequences were observed very rarely across donors, whereas some public TCRs were present in many individuals. Because the 87-base-pair reads could not distinguish some IMGT-functional V segments, including TRBV6-2 and TRBV6-3, those segments were excluded.

Looking up the germline V gene (reference sequence) yields CDR1 GTSNPN and CDR2 SVGIG. Spanning cysteine to phenylalanine, the CDR3 consists of 13 amino acids. The only DNA kept is the CDR3, 39 bases in frame from the first base. Sequenced input: PBMCs. The chain uses TRBV30 and TRBJ2-7, and TRBD1 aligns with 7 junction nucleotides. The clonotype comes from a man between 18 and 29 years old in good health and CMV-seropositive. The CDR3 reads as follows: CAWSVVGDSTTHF. The sequenced DNA is TGTGCCTGGAGTGTAGTAGGGGACAGCACGACGCATTTC.